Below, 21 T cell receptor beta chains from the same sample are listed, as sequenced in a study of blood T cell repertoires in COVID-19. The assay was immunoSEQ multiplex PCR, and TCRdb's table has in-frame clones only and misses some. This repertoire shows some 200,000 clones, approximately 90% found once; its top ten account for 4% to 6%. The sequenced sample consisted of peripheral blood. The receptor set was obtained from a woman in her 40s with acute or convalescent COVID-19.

The CDR3 nucleotides read TGCAGTGGTGGGGGGGCGCGGGGCTACACCTTC. Its protein is CSGGGARGYTF. V gene TRBV20-1 combines with J gene TRBJ1-2; a weak D match, TRBD1 (6 bases). The length of the CDR3 is 11 residues. Germline V CDR1 and CDR2: DFQATT, SNEGSKA (reference sequence). Trimming pared 7 bases from V and 8 bases from J, leaving 14 bases between.

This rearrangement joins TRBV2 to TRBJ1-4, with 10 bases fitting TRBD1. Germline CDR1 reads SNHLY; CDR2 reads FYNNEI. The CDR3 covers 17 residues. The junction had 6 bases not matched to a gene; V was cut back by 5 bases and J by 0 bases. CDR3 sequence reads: CASSWGQGSPTNEKLFF. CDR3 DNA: TGTGCCAGCAGTTGGGGACAGGGGAGCCCAACTAATGAAAAACTGTTTTTT.

CDR3 bases: TGTGCCAGCAGCGTATCAGGGGGTAACACTGAAGCTTTCTTT. Protein sequence: CASSVSGGNTEAFF. The chain uses TRBV9 and TRBJ1-1; 7 positions match TRBD1. Per the germline V gene, CDR1 is SGDLS and CDR2 is YYNGEE. V shed 1 base, J shed 2 bases, and the junction held 2 bases outside the gene matches. The CDR3 extends over 14 amino acids.

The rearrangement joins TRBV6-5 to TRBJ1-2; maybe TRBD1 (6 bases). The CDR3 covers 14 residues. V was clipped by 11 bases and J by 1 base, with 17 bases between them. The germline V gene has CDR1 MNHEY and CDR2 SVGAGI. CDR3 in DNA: TGTGCCCTCTCAACAGGGCCCCTTAACTATGGCTACACCTTC. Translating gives CALSTGPLNYGYTF.

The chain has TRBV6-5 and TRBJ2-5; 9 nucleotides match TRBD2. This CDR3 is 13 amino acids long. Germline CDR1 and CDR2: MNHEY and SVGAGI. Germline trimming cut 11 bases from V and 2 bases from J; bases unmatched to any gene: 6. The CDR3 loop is CAGERGAQETQYF. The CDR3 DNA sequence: TGTGCCGGGGAGCGGGGGGCTCAAGAGACCCAGTACTTC.

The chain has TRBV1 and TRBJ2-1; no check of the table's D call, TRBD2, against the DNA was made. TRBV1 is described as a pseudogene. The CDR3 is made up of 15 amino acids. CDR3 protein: CTSRLAVSSYNEQFF. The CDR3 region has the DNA TGCACCAGCAGACTAGCGGTGAGCTCCTACAATGAGCAGTTCTTC.

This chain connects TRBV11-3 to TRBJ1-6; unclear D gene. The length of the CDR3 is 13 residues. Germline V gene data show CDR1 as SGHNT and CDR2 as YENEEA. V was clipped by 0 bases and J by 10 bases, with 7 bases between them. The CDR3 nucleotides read TGTGCCAGCAGCTTAGACAATTCCTCACCCCTCCACTTT. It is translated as CASSLDNSSPLHF.

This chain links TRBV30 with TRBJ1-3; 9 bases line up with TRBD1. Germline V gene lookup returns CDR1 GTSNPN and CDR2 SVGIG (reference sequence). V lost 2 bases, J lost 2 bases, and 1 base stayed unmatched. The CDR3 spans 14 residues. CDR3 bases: TGTGCCTGGAGTCGGACAGGGGCTGGAAACACCATATATTTT. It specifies CAWSRTGAGNTIYF.

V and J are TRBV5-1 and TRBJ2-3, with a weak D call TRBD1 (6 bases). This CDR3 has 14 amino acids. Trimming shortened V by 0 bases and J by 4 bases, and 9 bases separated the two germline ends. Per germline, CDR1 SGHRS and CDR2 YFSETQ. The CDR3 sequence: CASSLGGLADTQYF. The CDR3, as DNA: TGCGCCAGCAGCTTGGGGGGGCTCGCAGATACGCAGTATTTT.

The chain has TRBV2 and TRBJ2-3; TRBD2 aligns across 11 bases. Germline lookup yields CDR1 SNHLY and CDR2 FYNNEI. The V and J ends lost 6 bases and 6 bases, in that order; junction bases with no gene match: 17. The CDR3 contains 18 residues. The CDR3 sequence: CASSYLLAGGLWADTQYF. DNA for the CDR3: TGTGCCAGCAGCTACTTGCTAGCGGGGGGTCTTTGGGCGGATACGCAGTATTTT.

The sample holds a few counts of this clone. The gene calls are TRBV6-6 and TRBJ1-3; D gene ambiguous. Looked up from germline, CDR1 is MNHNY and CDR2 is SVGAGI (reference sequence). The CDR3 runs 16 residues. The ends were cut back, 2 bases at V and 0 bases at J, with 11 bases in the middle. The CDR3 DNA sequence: TGTGCCAGCAGTTACACCAGCGGAGTCTCTGGAAACACCATATATTTT. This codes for CASSYTSGVSGNTIYF.

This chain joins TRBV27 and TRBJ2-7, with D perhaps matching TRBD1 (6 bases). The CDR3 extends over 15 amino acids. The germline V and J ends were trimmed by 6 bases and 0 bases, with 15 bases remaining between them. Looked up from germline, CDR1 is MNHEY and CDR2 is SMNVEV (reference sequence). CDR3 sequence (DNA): TGTGCCAGCAGGCCGGACAGTGGGAGCTCCTACGAGCAGTACGTC. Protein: CASRPDSGSSYEQYV.

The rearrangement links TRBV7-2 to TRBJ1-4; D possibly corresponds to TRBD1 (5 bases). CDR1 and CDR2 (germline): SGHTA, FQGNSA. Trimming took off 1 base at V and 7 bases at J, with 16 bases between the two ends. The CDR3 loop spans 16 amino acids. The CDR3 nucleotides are TGTGCCAGCAGCTTAGGGGTACGCAGGGTGAGTGAAAAACTGTTTTTT. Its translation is CASSLGVRRVSEKLFF.

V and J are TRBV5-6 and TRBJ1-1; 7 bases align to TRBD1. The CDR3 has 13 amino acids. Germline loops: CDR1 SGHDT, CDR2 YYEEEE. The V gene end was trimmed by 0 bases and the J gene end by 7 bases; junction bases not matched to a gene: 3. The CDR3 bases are TGTGCCAGCAGCTTGGGGGGGACAGATGAAGCTTTCTTT. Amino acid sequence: CASSLGGTDEAFF. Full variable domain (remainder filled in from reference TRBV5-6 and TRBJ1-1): DAGVTQSPTHLIKTRGQQVTLRCSPKSGHDTVSWYQQALGQGPQFIFQYYEEEERQRGNFPDRFSGHQFPNYSSELNVNALLLGDSALYLCASSLGGTDEAFFGQGTRLTVV.

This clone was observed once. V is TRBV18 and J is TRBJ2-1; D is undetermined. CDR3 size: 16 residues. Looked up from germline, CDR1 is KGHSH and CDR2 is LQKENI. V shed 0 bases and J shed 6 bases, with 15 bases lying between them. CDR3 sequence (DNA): TGTGCCAGCTCACCACCGGCTCCCATGGCTCGCAATGAGCAGTTCTTC. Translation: CASSPPAPMARNEQFF.

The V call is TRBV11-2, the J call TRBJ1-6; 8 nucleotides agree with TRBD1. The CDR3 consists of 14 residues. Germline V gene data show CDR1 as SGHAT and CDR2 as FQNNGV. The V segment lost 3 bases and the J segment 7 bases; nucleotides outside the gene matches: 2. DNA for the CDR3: TGTGCCAGCAGCTTGACAGGGGACAATTCACCCCTCCACTTT. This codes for CASSLTGDNSPLHF.

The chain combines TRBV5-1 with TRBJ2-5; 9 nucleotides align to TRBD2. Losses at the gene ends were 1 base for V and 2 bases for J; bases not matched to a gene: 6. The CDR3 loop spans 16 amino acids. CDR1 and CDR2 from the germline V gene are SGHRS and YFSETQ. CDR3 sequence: CASSLSGGGVQETQYF. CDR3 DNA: TGCGCCAGCAGCTTGTCTGGCGGGGGGGTGCAAGAGACCCAGTACTTC. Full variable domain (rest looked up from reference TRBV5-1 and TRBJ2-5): KAGVTQTPRYLIKTRGQQVTLSCSPISGHRSVSWYQQTPGQGLQFLFEYFSETQRNKGNFPGRFSGRQFSNSRSEMNVSTLELGDSALYLCASSLSGGGVQETQYFGPGTRLLVL.

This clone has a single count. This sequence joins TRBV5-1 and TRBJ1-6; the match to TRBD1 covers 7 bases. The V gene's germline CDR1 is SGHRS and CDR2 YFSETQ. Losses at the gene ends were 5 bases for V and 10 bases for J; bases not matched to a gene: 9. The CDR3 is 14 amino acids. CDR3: CASRAGTAVSPLHF. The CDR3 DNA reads TGCGCCAGCAGGGCCGGGACAGCGGTATCACCCCTCCACTTT.

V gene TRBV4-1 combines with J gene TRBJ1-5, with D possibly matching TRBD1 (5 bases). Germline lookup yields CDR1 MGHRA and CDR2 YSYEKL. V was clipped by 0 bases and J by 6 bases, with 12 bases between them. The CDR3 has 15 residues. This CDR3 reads CASSQDAQGLQPQHF. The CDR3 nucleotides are TGCGCCAGCAGCCAAGATGCCCAGGGCCTTCAGCCCCAGCATTTT.

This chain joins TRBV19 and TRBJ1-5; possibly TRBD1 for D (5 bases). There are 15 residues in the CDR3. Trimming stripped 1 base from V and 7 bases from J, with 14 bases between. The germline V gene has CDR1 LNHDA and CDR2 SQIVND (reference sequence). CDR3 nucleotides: TGTGCCAGTAGTATAGCCAGGGAAGGACGGCAGCCCCAGCATTTT. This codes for CASSIAREGRQPQHF.

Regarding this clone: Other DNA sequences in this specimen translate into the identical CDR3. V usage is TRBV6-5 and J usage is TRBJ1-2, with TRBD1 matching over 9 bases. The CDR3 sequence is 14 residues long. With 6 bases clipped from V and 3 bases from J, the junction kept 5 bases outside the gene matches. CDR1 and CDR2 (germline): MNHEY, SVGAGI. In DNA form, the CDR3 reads TGTGCCAGCAGCCGACAGGGGGGGGACTATGGCTACACCTTC. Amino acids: CASSRQGGDYGYTF.